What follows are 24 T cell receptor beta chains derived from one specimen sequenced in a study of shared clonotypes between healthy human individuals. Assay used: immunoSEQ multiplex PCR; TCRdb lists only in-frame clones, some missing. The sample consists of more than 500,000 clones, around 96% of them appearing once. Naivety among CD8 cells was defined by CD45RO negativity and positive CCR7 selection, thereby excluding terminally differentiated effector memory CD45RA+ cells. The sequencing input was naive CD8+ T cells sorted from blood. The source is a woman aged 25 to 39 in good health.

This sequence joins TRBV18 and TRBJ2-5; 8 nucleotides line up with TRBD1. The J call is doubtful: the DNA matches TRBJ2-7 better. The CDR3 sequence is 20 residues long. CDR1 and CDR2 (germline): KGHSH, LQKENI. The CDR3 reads CASSPRLGTGDDASSYEQYF. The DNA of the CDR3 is TGTGCCAGCTCACCACGGTTAGGGACAGGAGATGATGCCAGCTCCTACGAGCAGTACTTC.

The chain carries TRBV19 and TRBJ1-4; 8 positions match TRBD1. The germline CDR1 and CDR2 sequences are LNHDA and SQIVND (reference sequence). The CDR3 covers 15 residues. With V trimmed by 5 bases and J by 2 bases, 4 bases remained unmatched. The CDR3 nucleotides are TGTGCCAGTAGTCGACAGGGGCCGACTAATGAAAAACTGTTTTTT. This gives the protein CASSRQGPTNEKLFF.

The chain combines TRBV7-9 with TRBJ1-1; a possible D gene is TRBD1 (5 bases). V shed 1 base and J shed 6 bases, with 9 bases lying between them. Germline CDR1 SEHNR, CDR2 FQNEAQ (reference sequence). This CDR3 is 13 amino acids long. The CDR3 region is CASSLVGVPEAFF. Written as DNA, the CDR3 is TGTGCCAGCAGCTTAGTGGGGGTACCTGAAGCTTTCTTT.

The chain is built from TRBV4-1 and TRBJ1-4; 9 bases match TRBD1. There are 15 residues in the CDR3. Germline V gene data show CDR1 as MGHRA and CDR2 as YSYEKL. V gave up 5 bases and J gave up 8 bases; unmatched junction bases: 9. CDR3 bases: TGCGCCAGCAGCTTACGACAGGGGGATTGGGAAAAACTGTTTTTT. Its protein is CASSLRQGDWEKLFF.

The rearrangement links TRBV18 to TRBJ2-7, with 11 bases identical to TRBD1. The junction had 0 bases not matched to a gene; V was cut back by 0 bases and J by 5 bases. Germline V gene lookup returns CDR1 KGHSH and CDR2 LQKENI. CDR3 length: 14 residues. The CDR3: CASSPPDRGHEQYF. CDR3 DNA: TGTGCCAGCTCACCACCGGACAGGGGGCACGAGCAGTACTTC.

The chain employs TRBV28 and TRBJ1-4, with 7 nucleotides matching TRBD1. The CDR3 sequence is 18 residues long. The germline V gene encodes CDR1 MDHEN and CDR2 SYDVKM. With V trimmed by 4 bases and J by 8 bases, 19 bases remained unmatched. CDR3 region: CASSSPYRDRPRREKLFF. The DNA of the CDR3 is TGTGCCAGCAGTTCCCCGTACCGGGACAGACCACGCCGAGAAAAACTGTTTTTT.

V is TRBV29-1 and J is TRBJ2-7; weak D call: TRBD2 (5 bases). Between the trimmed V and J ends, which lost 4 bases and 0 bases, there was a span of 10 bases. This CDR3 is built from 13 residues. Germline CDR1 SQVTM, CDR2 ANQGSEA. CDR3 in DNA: TGCAGCGTTGGGGAGATAAGCTCCTACGAGCAGTACTTC. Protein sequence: CSVGEISSYEQYF.

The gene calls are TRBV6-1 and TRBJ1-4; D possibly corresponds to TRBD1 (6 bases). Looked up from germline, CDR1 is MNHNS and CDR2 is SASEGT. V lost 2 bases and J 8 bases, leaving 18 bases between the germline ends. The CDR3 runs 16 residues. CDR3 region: CASSEPGHEDVEKLFF. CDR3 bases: TGTGCCAGCAGTGAACCGGGACACGAGGACGTGGAAAAACTGTTTTTT.

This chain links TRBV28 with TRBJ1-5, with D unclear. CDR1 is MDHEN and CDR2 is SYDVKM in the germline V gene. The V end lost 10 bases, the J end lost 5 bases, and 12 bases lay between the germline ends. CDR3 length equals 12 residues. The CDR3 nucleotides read TGTGCCACAGGTTTAGACTATCAGCCCCAGCATTTT. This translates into CATGLDYQPQHF.

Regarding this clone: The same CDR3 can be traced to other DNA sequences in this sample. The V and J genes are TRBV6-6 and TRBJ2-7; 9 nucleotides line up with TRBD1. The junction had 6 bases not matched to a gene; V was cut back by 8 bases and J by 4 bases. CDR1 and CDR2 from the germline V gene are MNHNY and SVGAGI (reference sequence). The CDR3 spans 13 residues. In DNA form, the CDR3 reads TGTGCCAGCTCATTGGACAGGGGATACGAGCAGTACTTC. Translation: CASSLDRGYEQYF.

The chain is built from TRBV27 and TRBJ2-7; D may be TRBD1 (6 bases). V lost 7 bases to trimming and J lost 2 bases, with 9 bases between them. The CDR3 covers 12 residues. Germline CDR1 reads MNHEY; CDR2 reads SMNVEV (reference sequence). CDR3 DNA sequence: TGTGCCAGCATAGGGGGACCCTACGAGCAGTACTTC. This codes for CASIGGPYEQYF.

The CDR3 loop reads CASSWTWEGTSYEQYF. CDR3 DNA: TGTGCCAGCAGCTGGACCTGGGAAGGGACCTCCTACGAGCAGTACTTC. The chain links TRBV5-6 to TRBJ2-7, with D possibly called TRBD1 or TRBD2 (5 bases each). The CDR3 spans 16 residues. V dropped 3 bases and J dropped 0 bases, with 16 bases sitting between them. Germline CDR1 is SGHDT and CDR2 is YYEEEE.

CDR3: CASSARAGGIHEQYF. The CDR3 nucleotides read TGTGCCAGCAGCGCTAGGGCAGGGGGCATACACGAGCAGTACTTC. This chain links TRBV9 with TRBJ2-7; 8 bases align to TRBD1. This CDR3 has 15 amino acids. The germline gives CDR1 SGDLS, CDR2 YYNGEE. J lost 5 bases, V lost 3 bases, and 10 bases had no gene match.

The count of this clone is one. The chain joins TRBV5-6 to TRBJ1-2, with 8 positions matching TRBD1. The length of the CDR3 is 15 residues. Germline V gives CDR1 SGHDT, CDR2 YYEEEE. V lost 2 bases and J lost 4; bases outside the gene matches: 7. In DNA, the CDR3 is TGTGCCAGCAGCTTTGGGCAGGGGGCGTTCTATGGCTACACCTTC. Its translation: CASSFGQGAFYGYTF.

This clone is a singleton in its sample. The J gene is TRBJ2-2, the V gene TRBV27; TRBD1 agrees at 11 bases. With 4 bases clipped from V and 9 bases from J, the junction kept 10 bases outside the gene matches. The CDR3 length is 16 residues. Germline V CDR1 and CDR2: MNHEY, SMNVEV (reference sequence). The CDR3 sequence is CASSSTGTGGIRELFF. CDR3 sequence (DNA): TGTGCCAGCAGTTCCACCGGGACAGGGGGTATCAGGGAGCTGTTTTTT.

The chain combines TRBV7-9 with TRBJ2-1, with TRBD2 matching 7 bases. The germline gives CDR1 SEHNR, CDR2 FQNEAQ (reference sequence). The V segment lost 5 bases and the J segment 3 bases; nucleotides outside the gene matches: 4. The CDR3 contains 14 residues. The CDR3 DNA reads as TGTGCCAGCAGCCCTGCTAGCGGCTACAATGAGCAGTTCTTC. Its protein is CASSPASGYNEQFF.

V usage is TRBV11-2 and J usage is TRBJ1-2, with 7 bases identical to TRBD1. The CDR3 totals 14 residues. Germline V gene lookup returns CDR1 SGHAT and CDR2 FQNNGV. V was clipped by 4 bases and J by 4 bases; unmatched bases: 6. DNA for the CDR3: TGTGCCAGCAGCTCGCCAAGGGGGCCCTATGGCTACACCTTC. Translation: CASSSPRGPYGYTF.

In DNA form, the CDR3 reads TGTGCCAGCAGCTTTAGCGGGAGGGCCTACGAGCAGTACTTC. It is translated as CASSFSGRAYEQYF. V usage is TRBV11-2 and J usage is TRBJ2-7; 11 nucleotides agree with TRBD2. Losses at the gene ends were 3 bases for V and 2 bases for J; bases not matched to a gene: 0. The germline V gene encodes CDR1 SGHAT and CDR2 FQNNGV. The CDR3 sequence is 14 residues long.

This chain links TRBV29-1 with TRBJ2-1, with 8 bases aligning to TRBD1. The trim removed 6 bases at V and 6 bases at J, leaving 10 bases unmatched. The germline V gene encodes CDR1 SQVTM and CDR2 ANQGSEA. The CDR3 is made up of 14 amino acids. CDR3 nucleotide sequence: TGCAGCGTGACCGGGACAGGAAGGTTCAATGAGCAGTTCTTC. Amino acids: CSVTGTGRFNEQFF.

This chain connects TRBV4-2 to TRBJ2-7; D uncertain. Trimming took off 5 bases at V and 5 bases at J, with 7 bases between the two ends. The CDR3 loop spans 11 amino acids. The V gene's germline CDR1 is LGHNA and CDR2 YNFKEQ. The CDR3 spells CASSSADEQYF. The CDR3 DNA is TGTGCCAGCAGCTCCGCCGACGAGCAGTACTTC.

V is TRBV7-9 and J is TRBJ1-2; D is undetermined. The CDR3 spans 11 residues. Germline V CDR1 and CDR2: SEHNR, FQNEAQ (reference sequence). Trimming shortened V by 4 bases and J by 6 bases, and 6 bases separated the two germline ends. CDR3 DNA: TGTGCCAGCAGCTCGCAGAATGGCTACACCTTC. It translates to CASSSQNGYTF.

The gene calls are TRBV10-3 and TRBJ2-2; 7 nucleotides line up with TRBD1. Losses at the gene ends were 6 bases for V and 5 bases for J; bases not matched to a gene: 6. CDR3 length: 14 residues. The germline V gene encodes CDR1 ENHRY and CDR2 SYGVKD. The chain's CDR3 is CAIRPGQTTGELFF. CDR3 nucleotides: TGTGCCATCAGACCGGGACAGACAACCGGGGAGCTGTTTTTT.

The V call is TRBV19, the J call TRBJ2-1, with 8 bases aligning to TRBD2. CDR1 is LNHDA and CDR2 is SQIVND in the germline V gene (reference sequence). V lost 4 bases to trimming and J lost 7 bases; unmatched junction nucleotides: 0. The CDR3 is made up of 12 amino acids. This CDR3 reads CASSTSGNEQFF. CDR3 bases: TGTGCCAGTAGTACTAGCGGGAATGAGCAGTTCTTC.

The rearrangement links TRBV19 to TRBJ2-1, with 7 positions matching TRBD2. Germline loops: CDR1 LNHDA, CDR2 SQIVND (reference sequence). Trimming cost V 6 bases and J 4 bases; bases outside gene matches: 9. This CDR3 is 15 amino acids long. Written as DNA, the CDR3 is TGTGCCAGTAGCCCTATTGGCGGGGGTTACAATGAGCAGTTCTTC. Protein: CASSPIGGGYNEQFF.